The T cell receptor (beta chain) under discussion was sequenced for a study of T cells after posttransplantation cyclophosphamide. Treatment was busulfan-fludarabine conditioning, a marrow graft, and cyclophosphamide on days +3 and +4. The repertoire was sequenced with immunoSEQ multiplex PCR; TCRdb's copy has only in-frame clones and lacks some. The table lists 5,000 or so clones, 75% of them singletons. The V and J ends lost 5 bases and 6 bases, in that order; junction bases with no gene match: 10. Germline V CDR1 and CDR2: SGHTA, FQGNSA. The CDR3 consists of 15 residues. This clone was seen just once.

The V gene is TRBV7-2, the J gene TRBJ2-7; 10 positions agree with TRBD1. The sequenced sample was PBMCs, obtained after allogeneic stem cell transplant with posttransplant cyclophosphamide. This TCR was sampled from a male patient in his sixties or seventies who received an allogeneic stem cell transplant from an unrelated donor, was CMV-positive, and had no GVHD. Some T cells may arise from the graft donor. CDR3 sequence reads: CASSDRDRGPSEQYF. CDR3 coding DNA: TGTGCCAGCAGCGACCGGGACAGGGGTCCCTCCGAGCAGTACTTC. Full variable domain (missing parts from reference TRBV7-2 and TRBJ2-7): GAGVSQSPSNKVTEKGKDVELRCDPISGHTALYWYRQSLGQGLEFLIYFQGNSAPDKSGLPSDRFSAERTGGSVSTLTIQRTQQEDSAVYLCASSDRDRGPSEQYFGPGTRLTVT.